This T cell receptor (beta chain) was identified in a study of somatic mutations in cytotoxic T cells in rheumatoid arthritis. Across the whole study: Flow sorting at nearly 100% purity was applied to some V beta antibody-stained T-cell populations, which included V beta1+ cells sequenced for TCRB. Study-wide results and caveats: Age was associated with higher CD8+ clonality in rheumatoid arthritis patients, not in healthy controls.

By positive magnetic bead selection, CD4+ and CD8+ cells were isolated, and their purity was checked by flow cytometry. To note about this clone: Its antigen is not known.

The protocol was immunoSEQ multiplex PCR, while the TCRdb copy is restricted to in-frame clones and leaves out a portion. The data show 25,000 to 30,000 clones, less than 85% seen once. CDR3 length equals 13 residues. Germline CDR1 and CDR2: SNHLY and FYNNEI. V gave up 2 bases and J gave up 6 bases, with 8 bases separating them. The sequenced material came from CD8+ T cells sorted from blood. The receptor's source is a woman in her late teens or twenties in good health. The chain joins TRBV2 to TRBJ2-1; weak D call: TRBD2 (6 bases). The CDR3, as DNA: TGTGCCAGCAGTGAACCGGGGGTCAATGAGCAGTTCTTC. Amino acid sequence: CASSEPGVNEQFF.